The T cell receptor beta chain under discussion was sequenced for a study of metastatic and nonmetastatic thyroid tumors. The CDR3 sequence is 13 residues long. Germline assignment: CDR1 SGDLS and CDR2 YYNGEE. The ends were cut back, 0 bases at V and 8 bases at J, with 11 bases in the middle. TCRdb re-called clones from the PCR reads using MiXCR. This table has some 30,000 clones, less than 14% appearing once. Study observations and caveats: Reportedly, malignant thyroid tumors had significantly higher TCR beta diversity than benign nodules, in blood and tumor.

Comments on this clone: What it recognizes is unknown.

No treatment had been given to any patient before thyroid surgery. The clonotype comes from a female donor with papillary thyroid cancer or a benign thyroid nodule (not recorded which). Some clones in this sample may be carry-over from other donors' samples. The material sequenced was blood. J is TRBJ1-2 and V is TRBV9; no clear D. In nucleotides, the CDR3 is TGTGCCAGCAGCGTAGTAGTCGAGGACGGCTACACCTTC. This codes for CASSVVVEDGYTF. Together with reference TRBV9 and TRBJ1-2, the CDR3 gives the full variable domain: DSGVTQTPKHLITATGQRVTLRCSPRSGDLSVYWYQQSLDQGLQFLIQYYNGEERAKGNILERFSAQQFPDLHSELNLSSLELGDSALYFCASSVVVEDGYTFGSGTRLTVV.